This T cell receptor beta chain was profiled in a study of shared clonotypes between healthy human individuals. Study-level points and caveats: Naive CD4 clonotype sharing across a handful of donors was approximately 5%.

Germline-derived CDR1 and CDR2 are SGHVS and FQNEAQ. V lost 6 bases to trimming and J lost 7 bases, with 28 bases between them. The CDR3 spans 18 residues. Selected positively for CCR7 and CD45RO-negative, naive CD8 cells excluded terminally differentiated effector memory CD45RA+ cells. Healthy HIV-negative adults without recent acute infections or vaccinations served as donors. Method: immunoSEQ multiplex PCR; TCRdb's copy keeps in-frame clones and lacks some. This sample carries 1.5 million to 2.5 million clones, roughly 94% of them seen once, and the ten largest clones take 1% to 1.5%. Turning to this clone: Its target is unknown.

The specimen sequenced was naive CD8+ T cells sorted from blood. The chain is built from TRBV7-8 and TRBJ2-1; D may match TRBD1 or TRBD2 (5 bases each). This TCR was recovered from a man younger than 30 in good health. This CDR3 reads CASRVSLEGYGTTNEQFF. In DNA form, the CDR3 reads TGTGCCAGCAGGGTGTCGCTTGAGGGGTACGGGACCACTAATGAGCAGTTCTTC.